This T cell receptor beta chain was obtained from a study of blood T cell repertoires in COVID-19. Study background: Some COVID-19 samples were acute and others convalescent; all came from the United States, Italy and Spain. From T cells, B-cell-depleted T cells, or PBMCs came the material, which was cDNA or gDNA.

Study processing details: Reference gene primer amplification in the assay estimated nucleated cell counts. Generated by immunoSEQ multiplex PCR, the TCRdb table keeps only in-frame clones and is missing some. V and J calls and clone size follow that table, whereas D and trimming were derived from the DNA. Counted here are fewer than 95,000 clones, about 93% occurring once; the ten biggest clones make up around 0.8%. This CDR3 is built from 15 residues. The germline gives CDR1 SGHTA, CDR2 FQGNSA. V lost 5 bases, J lost 2 bases, and 14 bases lay in between. The chain recombines TRBV7-2 with TRBJ2-3; D remains ambiguous. The sequencing input was peripheral blood. This sequence originates from a woman of 80 years or more with acute or convalescent COVID-19. CDR3 sequence: CASSTPTPLTDTQYF. The CDR3 nucleotides are TGTGCCAGCAGCACTCCTACCCCACTCACAGATACGCAGTATTTT.